This paragraph covers one T cell receptor beta chain sequence. Its target is unknown. The data belong to a study of T cells in Graves' hyperthyroidism and ophthalmopathy. Study details: Initial diagnosis, before any treatment, was when peripheral blood was collected. Overall study results and limits: Blood also showed most of the thyroid clonotypes that were expanded above 0.001.

The CDR3 has 15 amino acids. The V gene end was trimmed by 2 bases and the J gene end by 5 bases; junction bases not matched to a gene: 7. Germline values: CDR1 MNHEY, CDR2 SMNVEV (reference sequence). Using RNA transcripts as the source, TCR beta CDR3 regions were amplified. HTBI primers were used for first-round RT-PCR of the TCR CDR3. One entry per CDR3 protein, called by TCRdb with MiXCR from the multiplex PCR reads. Among around 700,000 distinct CDR3 sequences listed, roughly a sixth were seen once. The source of this sequence is a woman between 45 and 65 years old with Graves' hyperthyroidism that later progressed to Graves' ophthalmopathy. Material for sequencing was blood. The chain employs TRBV27 and TRBJ2-5; 8 positions agree with TRBD2. CDR3 DNA: TGTGCCAGCAGTTTAAATCGGGGGGGAGGCGAGACCCAGTACTTC. This gives the protein CASSLNRGGGETQYF.